The 28 T cell receptor beta chains reported below all come from one sample, sequenced in a study of CD4 and CD8 cells across lung adenocarcinoma regions. TCRdb re-derived calls from the PCR reads in MiXCR, one entry per CDR3 protein. The profile shows 10,000 to 11,000 distinct CDR3 sequences, roughly 53% of them singletons. Sequencing was done on a sample of CD4+ T cells from the center of a lung tumor. These receptors originate from a male donor with lung adenocarcinoma. The CD4 and CD8 labels of this study may be unreliable.

This clonotype was seen ten or more times. The rearrangement uses TRBV7-2 and TRBJ1-5, with 7 bases that match TRBD1. Germline V gene sequence: CDR1 SGHTA, CDR2 FQGNSA. The CDR3 runs to 13 residues. The V gene end was trimmed by 5 bases and the J gene end by 4 bases; junction bases not matched to a gene: 2. This CDR3 reads CASSGQANQPQHF. The CDR3 nucleotides are TGTGCCAGCAGCGGACAGGCGAATCAGCCCCAGCATTTT.

The chain links TRBV12-3 or TRBV12-4 to TRBJ2-1, with D possibly being TRBD1 or TRBD2 (6 bases each). The DNA matches TRBJ2-5 better at its end, which makes the J call doubtful. The CDR3 extends over 15 amino acids. CDR3 bases: TGTGCCAGCAGTTTCGGGGGCCTACGGCGAGAGACCCAGTACTTC. Protein product: CASSFGGLRRETQYF.

The J gene is TRBJ2-3, the V gene TRBV27, with 7 bases lining up with TRBD2. Per germline, CDR1 MNHEY and CDR2 SMNVEV (reference sequence). The CDR3 extends over 14 amino acids. The V gene end was trimmed by 8 bases and the J gene end by 12 bases; junction bases not matched to a gene: 17. In DNA form, the CDR3 reads TGTGCCAGCCGCGGGGGTAGCCGCCCAGAGACCCAGTATTTT. It translates to CASRGGSRPETQYF.

The chain joins TRBV7-2 to TRBJ2-1; 8 bases fit TRBD2. CDR3 length: 15 amino acids. CDR1 SGHTA and CDR2 FQGNSA come from the germline V gene. Trimming at V came to 1 base and at J to 2 bases, leaving 1 base not matched to a gene. CDR3 DNA: TGTGCCAGCAGCTTAGGGACTAGCACCTACAATGAGCAGTTCTTC. It codes for CASSLGTSTYNEQFF.

V usage is TRBV7-9 and J usage is TRBJ2-1, with D perhaps TRBD2 (5 bases). The J call may be faulty, since TRBJ2-7 better matches the DNA end. The CDR3 is 11 amino acids. Germline V lookup: CDR1 SEHNR, CDR2 FQNEAQ (reference sequence). The CDR3 protein is CATGSSNEQYF. DNA for the CDR3: TGTGCCACGGGAAGTAGTAATGAGCAGTACTTC.

This clonotype occurred a few times. This sequence joins TRBV6-1 and TRBJ2-1; D is perhaps TRBD1 or TRBD2 (5 bases each). Per the germline V gene, CDR1 is MNHNS and CDR2 is SASEGT. The CDR3 sequence is 12 residues long. Trimming cost V 8 bases and J 9 bases, with 14 bases left between them. The CDR3 sequence: CASVGPGFEQFF. The CDR3 bases are TGTGCCAGCGTGGGACCAGGGTTTGAGCAGTTCTTC.

Note on this clonotype: Sequence at one end of the junction differs from germline and may be a read error. The chain couples TRBV10-1 to TRBJ2-3; the match to TRBD2 covers 7 bases. CDR1 and CDR2 (germline): WNHNN, SYGVQD (reference sequence). The CDR3 contains 15 residues. The CDR3 DNA follows: TGCGCCAGGAGTGATTTGGCGGGAGACACAGATACGCAGTATTTC. This codes for CARSDLAGDTDTQYF.

This chain links TRBV10-1 with TRBJ2-1; 9 nucleotides match TRBD2. The CDR3 has 15 amino acids. J gave up 3 bases and V 5 bases, and 5 bases lay outside the gene matches. Germline V lookup: CDR1 WNHNN, CDR2 SYGVQD (reference sequence). The DNA of the CDR3 is TGCGCCAGCAGTCCGGGACTAGCCCACTACAATGAGCAGTTCTTC. Translated, it gives CASSPGLAHYNEQFF.

Turning to this clonotype: Likely a read error: the CDR3 ends without its conserved phenylalanine or tryptophan. No DNA is shown, since the ends of the CDR3 on it are uncertain; the CDR3 is the one TCRdb lists. The V and J genes are TRBV6-1 and TRBJ2-5; TRBD1, the table's D call, lacks a check against the DNA. From its first to its last residue, the CDR3 has 13 amino acids. From germline, CDR1 is MNHNS and CDR2 SASEGT. CDR3 sequence: CASSENPGETQHL.

The chain combines TRBV6-2 or TRBV6-3 with TRBJ1-1; D is uncertain. CDR3 length: 15 amino acids. Trimming cost V 7 bases and J 1 base, with 16 bases left between them. Germline V gene data show CDR1 as MNHEY and CDR2 as SVGEGT. The CDR3 DNA sequence: TGTGCCAGCAATCCTTTCCGGGCAGGGAACACTGAAGCTTTCTTT. As protein: CASNPFRAGNTEAFF.

This chain links TRBV6-1 with TRBJ2-1; the D gene could be TRBD1 or TRBD2 (7 bases each). TRBJ2-7 matches the DNA end more closely, so the J call is doubtful. The germline V gene has CDR1 MNHNS and CDR2 SASEGT. The length of the CDR3 is 16 residues. The CDR3 loop is CASSEGGGLISYEQYF. CDR3 bases: TGTGCCAGCAGTGAGGGAGGGGGCCTCATCTCCTACGAGCAGTACTTC.

The V gene is TRBV7-2, the J gene TRBJ2-5; 7 nucleotides line up with TRBD2. The DNA end is a closer match to TRBJ2-7, so the J assignment may be wrong. Germline V gives CDR1 SGHTA, CDR2 FQGNSA. This CDR3 is built from 14 residues. The CDR3 DNA is TGTGCCAGCAGCTTAGATCCTAGCGGCTACGAGCAGTACTTC. Protein sequence: CASSLDPSGYEQYF.

This clonotype showed up just once. The junction does not match germline at one end; this may be a read error. The chain couples TRBV6-5 to TRBJ2-4, with D possibly matching TRBD2 (5 bases). Germline lookup yields CDR1 MNHEY and CDR2 SVGAGI. The CDR3 spans 14 residues. CDR3 sequence: CASSLTSDQDIQYF. The CDR3 DNA reads as TGCGCCAGCAGTTTAACTAGTGACCAGGACATTCAGTACTTC.

The rearrangement uses TRBV27 and TRBJ2-1, with 8 positions matching TRBD2. This CDR3 spans 14 amino acids. Germline loops: CDR1 MNHEY, CDR2 SMNVEV (reference sequence). Trimming removed 3 bases from V and 4 bases from J; junction bases left unmatched: 2. As DNA, the CDR3 is TGTGCCAGCAGTTTGCGACTAGCGTACAATGAGCAGTTCTTC. The encoded protein is CASSLRLAYNEQFF.

This clonotype has just a few counts. The rearrangement joins TRBV7-2 to TRBJ2-1; no clear D gene. Trimming pared 1 base from V and 7 bases from J, leaving 14 bases between. Germline V gene lookup returns CDR1 SGHTA and CDR2 FQGNSA. The CDR3 covers 15 residues. The CDR3, as DNA: TGTGCCAGCAGCTTAGGAGGTTCCAGGCGAAATGAGCAGTTCTTC. Its translation: CASSLGGSRRNEQFF.

This clonotype was seen only a few times. The CDR3 coding sequence is TGCGCCAGCAGTGAGGCGGACCTTTGGGGCATTCAGTACTTC. It translates to CASSEADLWGIQYF. The V and J genes are TRBV10-2 and TRBJ2-4; D not certain. Trimming stripped 2 bases from V and 9 bases from J, with 14 bases between. Germline assignment: CDR1 WSHSY and CDR2 SAAADI. This CDR3 region has 14 residues.

This clonotype was counted at least ten times. This chain connects TRBV7-6 to TRBJ2-2; D may be TRBD2 (6 bases). Germline CDR1 reads SGHVS; CDR2 reads FNYEAQ. This CDR3 has 16 residues. Between the trimmed V and J ends, which lost 2 bases and 4 bases, there was a span of 14 bases. CDR3 DNA sequence: TGTGCCAGCAGCTTAATCGGCGTCGGGGGCACCGGGGAGCTGTTTTTT. This gives the protein CASSLIGVGGTGELFF.

This clonotype was counted ten times or more. The V call is TRBV20-1, the J call TRBJ2-1; D is unresolved. CDR3 length equals 12 residues. CDR1 is DFQATT and CDR2 is SNEGSKA in the germline V gene (reference sequence). V lost 1 base to trimming and J lost 5 bases, with 6 bases between them. The CDR3 is CSARVNDNEQFF. CDR3 sequence (DNA): TGCAGTGCTAGAGTGAATGACAATGAGCAGTTCTTC.

This rearrangement joins TRBV27 to TRBJ2-5; 7 nucleotides match TRBD1. The J call may be in error: the DNA end matches TRBJ2-7 better. Germline assignment: CDR1 MNHEY and CDR2 SMNVEV (reference sequence). The CDR3 covers 15 residues. For the CDR3, the DNA is TGTGCCAGCAGTTTAAAGGGACAGCCATCCTACGAGCAGTACTTC. It translates to CASSLKGQPSYEQYF.

There are a few counts of this clonotype. The chain recombines TRBV6-1 with TRBJ1-2; D unclear. The CDR3 totals 11 residues. Trimming pared 6 bases from V and 9 bases from J, leaving 11 bases between. CDR1 and CDR2 from the germline V gene are MNHNS and SASEGT. CDR3 loop: CASRGPESYTF. The CDR3 nucleotides are TGTGCCAGCAGAGGTCCAGAGAGCTACACCTTC.

The sample holds a few counts of this clonotype. The chain couples TRBV6-2 or TRBV6-3 to TRBJ2-1; no clear D. Germline V lookup: CDR1 MNHEY, CDR2 SVGEGT. Between the trimmed V and J ends, which lost 9 bases and 0 bases, there was a span of 12 bases. There are 14 residues in the CDR3. CDR3 sequence: CARRSWSSYNEQFF. The DNA of the CDR3 is TGTGCCAGGCGGAGCTGGAGCTCCTACAATGAGCAGTTCTTC.

The V and J genes are TRBV6-1 and TRBJ2-1; 10 nucleotides align to TRBD2. V shed 2 bases and J 5 bases; nucleotides not matched to a gene: 3. Germline V gene data show CDR1 as MNHNS and CDR2 as SASEGT. The CDR3 extends over 15 amino acids. Here the CDR3 reads CASSETAGGHNEQFF. In DNA form, the CDR3 reads TGTGCCAGCAGTGAAACAGCGGGAGGGCACAATGAGCAGTTCTTC.

This clonotype was seen a few times. The chain employs TRBV5-1 and TRBJ2-5, with D perhaps matching TRBD1 (6 bases). V lost 0 bases and J lost 6, with 12 bases in between. The CDR3 loop spans 14 amino acids. Germline loops: CDR1 SGHRS, CDR2 YFSETQ. This chain's CDR3 is CASSLEGRGKTQYF. The CDR3 DNA reads TGCGCCAGCAGCTTGGAGGGAAGGGGGAAGACCCAGTACTTC.

The V and J genes are TRBV7-9 and TRBJ2-3, with 12 bases lining up with TRBD2. The CDR3 extends over 16 amino acids. Germline CDR1 reads SEHNR; CDR2 reads FQNEAQ (reference sequence). Trimming removed 3 bases from V and 6 bases from J; junction bases left unmatched: 7. DNA of the CDR3: TGTGCCAGCAGCTTCGCGAGACTAGCGGGAGATGATACGCAGTATTTT. As protein: CASSFARLAGDDTQYF.

The chain uses TRBV6-6 and TRBJ2-1; tentatively, D is TRBD2 (6 bases). The CDR3 is 13 amino acids. CDR1 is MNHNY and CDR2 is SVGAGI in the germline V gene (reference sequence). The V end was cut by 6 bases, the J end by 10 bases, with 16 bases between. The CDR3 here is CASSYRETYEQFF. The DNA for the CDR3 is TGTGCCAGCAGCTACCGGGAGACCTACGAGCAGTTCTTC.

This clonotype showed up many times. The V gene is TRBV7-2, the J gene TRBJ2-1; TRBD1 agrees at 9 bases. The V and J ends lost 5 bases and 4 bases, in that order; junction bases with no gene match: 6. This CDR3 has 15 amino acids. The V gene's germline CDR1 is SGHTA and CDR2 FQGNSA. The CDR3 DNA reads as TGTGCCAGCAGCCCCTACAGGGGGCGTTACAATGAGCAGTTCTTC. It is translated as CASSPYRGRYNEQFF.

A word on this clonotype: An end of the junction does not agree with germline; a read error may underlie this. The chain has TRBV6-1 and TRBJ2-5, with D tentatively TRBD2 (5 bases). This CDR3 has 14 residues. Germline CDR1 MNHNS, CDR2 SASEGT. CDR3 in DNA: TGTGCCAGCACCGAGGGCTCCTCGGCTGAGACCCAGAATTTC. Its translation is CASTEGSSAETQNF.

In the case of this clonotype: The junction differs from germline at one of its ends, possibly a read error. DNA for the CDR3: TGTGCCAGCAGTGAGGCGGTGTTTTGGGACAAAAATACGCAGTACTTT. Its translation: CASSEAVFWDKNTQYF. J is TRBJ2-3 and V is TRBV6-1; D perhaps matches TRBD1 (6 bases). The CDR3 extends over 16 amino acids. CDR1 and CDR2 from the germline V gene are MNHNS and SASEGT.